Below, 10 T cell receptor beta chains from the same sample are listed, as sequenced in a study of Tregs in tolerant kidney transplant recipients. Mixed chimerism was transient after nonmyeloablative marrow transplants from related graft donors. Libraries were prepared by immunoSEQ multiplex PCR; TCRdb keeps only in-frame clonotypes and omits some of them. The top ten clones hold 1.6% of a sample with about 90,000 clones, roughly 93% of them seen once. Sequencing was performed on CD4+ T cells from blood (PBMCs), taken 12 months after the transplant. Every receptor here comes from a human patient who received a combined kidney and bone marrow transplant. Some T cells may originate from the graft donor.

This rearrangement joins TRBV19 to TRBJ2-5; 8 positions agree with TRBD1. V was clipped by 9 bases and J by 1 base; unmatched bases: 10. The CDR3 length is 15 residues. Germline CDR1 is LNHDA and CDR2 is SQIVND (reference sequence). For the CDR3, the DNA is TGTGCCAGCTCACTTGGACAGGGTGGCCAAGAGACCCAGTACTTC. This gives the protein CASSLGQGGQETQYF.

The chain is built from TRBV30 and TRBJ1-5; 7 bases map to TRBD1. After removal of 7 bases from V and 7 bases from J, the junction contained 16 bases not matched to a gene. The CDR3 has 15 amino acids. CDR1 GTSNPN and CDR2 SVGIG come from the germline V gene (reference sequence). CDR3 region: CASSSKQGLYQPQHF. The CDR3 coding sequence is TGTGCCTCTTCTTCAAAACAGGGGTTGTACCAGCCCCAGCATTTT.

This clone occurred once. This chain links TRBV30 with TRBJ1-3; D remains unclear. Per the germline V gene, CDR1 is GTSNPN and CDR2 is SVGIG (reference sequence). The CDR3 is 13 residues long. The V end lost 5 bases, the J end lost 0 bases, and 8 bases lay between the germline ends. CDR3 protein: CAWGLNSGNTIYF. CDR3 nucleotides: TGTGCCTGGGGACTGAACTCTGGAAACACCATATATTTT.

The V and J genes are TRBV19 and TRBJ2-3; TRBD2 matches 10 bases. Per the germline V gene, CDR1 is LNHDA and CDR2 is SQIVND (reference sequence). The CDR3 extends over 15 amino acids. The trim removed 1 base at V and 7 bases at J, leaving 5 bases unmatched. CDR3 protein: CASSIASSGRHTQYF. The CDR3, as DNA: TGTGCCAGTAGTATAGCGTCTAGCGGGAGACATACGCAGTATTTT.

The chain has TRBV5-6 and TRBJ2-1; 13 bases match TRBD2. This CDR3 is 16 amino acids long. Germline CDR1 reads SGHDT; CDR2 reads YYEEEE. Unmatched junction bases numbered 9, after V lost 4 bases and J lost 8 bases. As DNA, the CDR3 is TGTGCCAGCAGCCGCAGGACTAGCGGGAGTTCCCATGAGCAGTTCTTC. This encodes CASSRRTSGSSHEQFF.

The chain couples TRBV11-3 to TRBJ2-2; TRBD2 aligns across 7 bases. V shed 5 bases and J 0 bases; nucleotides not matched to a gene: 9. The length of the CDR3 is 17 residues. CDR1 SGHNT and CDR2 YENEEA come from the germline V gene. As DNA, the CDR3 is TGTGCCAGCAGCCGCCCTAGCGGTGAAACGAACACCGGGGAGCTGTTTTTT. This translates into CASSRPSGETNTGELFF.

The genes are TRBV7-2 and TRBJ2-1; no reliable D call. The V end was cut by 2 bases, the J end by 8 bases, with 10 bases between. The CDR3 has 13 amino acids. The germline CDR1 and CDR2 sequences are SGHTA and FQGNSA. The CDR3 sequence: CASSLNGRDEQFF. The DNA for the CDR3 is TGTGCCAGCAGCTTAAACGGTCGAGATGAGCAGTTCTTC.

J is TRBJ2-7 and V is TRBV7-6, with 9 bases fitting TRBD2. Germline loops: CDR1 SGHVS, CDR2 FNYEAQ. J lost 2 bases, V lost 5 bases, and 4 bases had no gene match. The CDR3 runs 14 residues. The CDR3 nucleotides read TGTGCCAGCAGCGGGGCTAGCGGGGCCTACGAGCAGTACTTC. Protein product: CASSGASGAYEQYF.

The chain is built from TRBV7-2 and TRBJ2-7, with 7 bases aligning to TRBD2. The CDR3 loop spans 17 amino acids. The germline V gene has CDR1 SGHTA and CDR2 FQGNSA. V was pared by 1 base and J by 2 bases, with 11 bases of the junction left unmatched. This CDR3 is CASSLGGGANFPYEQYF. DNA for the CDR3: TGTGCCAGCAGCTTAGGGGGGGGTGCAAACTTCCCCTACGAGCAGTACTTC.

The V gene is TRBV15, the J gene TRBJ1-1, with D tentatively TRBD1 (5 bases). This CDR3 comprises 15 residues. The ends were cut back, 5 bases at V and 0 bases at J, with 13 bases in the middle. CDR1 is LNHNV and CDR2 is YYDKDF in the germline V gene (reference sequence). CDR3 nucleotides: TGTGCCACCAGCGGGGCATTACGGATGAACACTGAAGCTTTCTTT. Its translation is CATSGALRMNTEAFF.